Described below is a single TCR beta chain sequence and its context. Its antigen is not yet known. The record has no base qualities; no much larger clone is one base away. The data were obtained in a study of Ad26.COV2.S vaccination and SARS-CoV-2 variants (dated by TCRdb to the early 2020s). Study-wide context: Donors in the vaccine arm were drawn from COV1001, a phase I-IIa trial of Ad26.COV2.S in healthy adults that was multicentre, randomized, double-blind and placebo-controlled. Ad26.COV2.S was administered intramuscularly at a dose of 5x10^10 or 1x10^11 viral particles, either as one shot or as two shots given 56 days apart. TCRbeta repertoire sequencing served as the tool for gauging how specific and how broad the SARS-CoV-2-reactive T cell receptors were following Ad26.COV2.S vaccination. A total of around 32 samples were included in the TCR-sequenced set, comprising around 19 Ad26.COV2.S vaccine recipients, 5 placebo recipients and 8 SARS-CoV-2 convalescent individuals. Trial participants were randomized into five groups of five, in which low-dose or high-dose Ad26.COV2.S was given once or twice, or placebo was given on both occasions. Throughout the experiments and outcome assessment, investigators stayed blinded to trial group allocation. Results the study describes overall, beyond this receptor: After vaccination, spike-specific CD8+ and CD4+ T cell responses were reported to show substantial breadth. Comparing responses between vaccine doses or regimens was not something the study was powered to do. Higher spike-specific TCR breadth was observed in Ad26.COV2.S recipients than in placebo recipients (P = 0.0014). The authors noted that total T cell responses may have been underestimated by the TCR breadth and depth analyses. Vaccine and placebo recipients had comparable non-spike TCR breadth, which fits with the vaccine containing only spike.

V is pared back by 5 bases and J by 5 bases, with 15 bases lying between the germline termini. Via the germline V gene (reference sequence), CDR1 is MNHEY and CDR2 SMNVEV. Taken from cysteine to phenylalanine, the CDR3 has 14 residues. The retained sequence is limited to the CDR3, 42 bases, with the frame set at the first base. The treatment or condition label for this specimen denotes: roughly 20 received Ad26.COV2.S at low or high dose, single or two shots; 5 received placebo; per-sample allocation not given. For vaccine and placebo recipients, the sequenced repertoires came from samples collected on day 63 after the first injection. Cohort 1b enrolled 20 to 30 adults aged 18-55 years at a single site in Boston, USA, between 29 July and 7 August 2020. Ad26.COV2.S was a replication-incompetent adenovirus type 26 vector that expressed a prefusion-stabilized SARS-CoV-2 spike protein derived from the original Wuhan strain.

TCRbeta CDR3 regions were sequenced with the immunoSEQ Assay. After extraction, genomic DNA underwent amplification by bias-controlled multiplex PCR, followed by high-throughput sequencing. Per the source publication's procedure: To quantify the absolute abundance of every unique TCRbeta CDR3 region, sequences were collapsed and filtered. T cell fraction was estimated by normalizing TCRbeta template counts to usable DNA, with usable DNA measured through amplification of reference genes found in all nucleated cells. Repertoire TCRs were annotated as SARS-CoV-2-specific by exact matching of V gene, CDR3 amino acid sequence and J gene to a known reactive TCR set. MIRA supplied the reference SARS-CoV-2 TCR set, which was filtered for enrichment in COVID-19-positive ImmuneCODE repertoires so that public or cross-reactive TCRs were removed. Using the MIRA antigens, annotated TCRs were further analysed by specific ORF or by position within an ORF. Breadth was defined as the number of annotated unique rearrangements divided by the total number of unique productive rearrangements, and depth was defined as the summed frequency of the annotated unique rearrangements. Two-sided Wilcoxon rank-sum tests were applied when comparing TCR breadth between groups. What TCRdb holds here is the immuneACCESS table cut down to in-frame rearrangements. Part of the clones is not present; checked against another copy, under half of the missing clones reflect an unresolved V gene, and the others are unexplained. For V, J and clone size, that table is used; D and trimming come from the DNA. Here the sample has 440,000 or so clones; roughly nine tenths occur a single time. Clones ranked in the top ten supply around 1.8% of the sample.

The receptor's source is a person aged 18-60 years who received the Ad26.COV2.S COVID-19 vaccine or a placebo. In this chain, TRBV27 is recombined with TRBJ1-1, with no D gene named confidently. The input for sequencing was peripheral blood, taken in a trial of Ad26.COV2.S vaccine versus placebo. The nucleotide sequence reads TGTGCCAGCAGTCAACCGGGCGGAGGGACTGAAGCTTTCTTT. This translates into CASSQPGGGTEAFF.